The entry that follows covers one TCR beta chain sequence. No antigen is known for it. The data are from a study of long-term antiretroviral therapy in people with HIV. General study results and limits: Dominating the repertoire at all time points were the clones that expanded before ART.

Germline CDR1 is MDHEN and CDR2 is SYDVKM. This CDR3 is 10 amino acids long. Trimming left V 6 bases short and J 7 bases short, with 4 bases between. Survey-level immunoSEQ v3.0 assays were run. Sequencing set out to capture roughly 40,000-55,000 T-cell genomes per sample. The protocol was immunoSEQ multiplex PCR, while the TCRdb copy is restricted to in-frame clones and leaves out a portion. The sample has about 17,000 clones, more than 65% seen once. This clonotype was obtained from a man aged 30 to 45 with HIV. The V and J genes are TRBV28 and TRBJ2-1; D is unclear. Material: unsorted PBMCs, obtained at the start of antiretroviral therapy. The CDR3 DNA sequence: TGTGCCAGCAGCCGTAATGAGCAGTTCTTC. The encoded protein is CASSRNEQFF.